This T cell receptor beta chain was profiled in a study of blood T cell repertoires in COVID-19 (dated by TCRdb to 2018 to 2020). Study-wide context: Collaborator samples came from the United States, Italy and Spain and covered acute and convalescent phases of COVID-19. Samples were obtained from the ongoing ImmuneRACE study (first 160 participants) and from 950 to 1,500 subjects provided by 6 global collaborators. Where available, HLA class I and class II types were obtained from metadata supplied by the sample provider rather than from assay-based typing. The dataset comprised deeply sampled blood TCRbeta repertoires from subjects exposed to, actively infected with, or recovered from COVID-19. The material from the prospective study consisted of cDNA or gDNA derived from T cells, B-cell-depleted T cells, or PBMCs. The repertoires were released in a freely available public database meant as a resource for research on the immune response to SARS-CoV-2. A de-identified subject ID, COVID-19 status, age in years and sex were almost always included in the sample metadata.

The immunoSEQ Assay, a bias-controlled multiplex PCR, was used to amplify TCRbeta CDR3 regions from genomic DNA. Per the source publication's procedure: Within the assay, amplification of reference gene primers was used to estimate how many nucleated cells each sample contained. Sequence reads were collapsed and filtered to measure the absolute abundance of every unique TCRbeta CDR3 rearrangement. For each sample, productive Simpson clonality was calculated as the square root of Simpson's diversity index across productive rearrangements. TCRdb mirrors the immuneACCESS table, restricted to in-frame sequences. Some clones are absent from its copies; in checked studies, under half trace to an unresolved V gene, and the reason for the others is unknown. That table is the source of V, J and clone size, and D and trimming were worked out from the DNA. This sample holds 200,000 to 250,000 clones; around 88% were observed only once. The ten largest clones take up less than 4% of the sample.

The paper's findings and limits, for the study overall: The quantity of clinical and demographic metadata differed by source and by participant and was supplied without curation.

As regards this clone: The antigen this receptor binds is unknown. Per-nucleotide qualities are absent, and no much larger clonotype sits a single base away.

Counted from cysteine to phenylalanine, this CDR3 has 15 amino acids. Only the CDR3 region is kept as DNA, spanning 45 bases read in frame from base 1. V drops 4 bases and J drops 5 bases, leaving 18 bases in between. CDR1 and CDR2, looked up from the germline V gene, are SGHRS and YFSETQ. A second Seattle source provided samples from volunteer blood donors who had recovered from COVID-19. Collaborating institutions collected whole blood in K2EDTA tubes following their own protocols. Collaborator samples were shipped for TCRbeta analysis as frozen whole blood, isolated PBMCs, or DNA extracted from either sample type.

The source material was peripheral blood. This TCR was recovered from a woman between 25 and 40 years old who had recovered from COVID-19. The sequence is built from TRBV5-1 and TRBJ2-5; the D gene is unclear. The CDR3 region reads CASSPQDAPGETQYF. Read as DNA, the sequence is TGCGCCAGCAGCCCCCAGGATGCGCCTGGGGAGACCCAGTACTTC. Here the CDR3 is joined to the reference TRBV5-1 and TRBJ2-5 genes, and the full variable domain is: KAGVTQTPRYLIKTRGQQVTLSCSPISGHRSVSWYQQTPGQGLQFLFEYFSETQRNKGNFPGRFSGRQFSNSRSEMNVSTLELGDSALYLCASSPQDAPGETQYFGPGTRLLVL.